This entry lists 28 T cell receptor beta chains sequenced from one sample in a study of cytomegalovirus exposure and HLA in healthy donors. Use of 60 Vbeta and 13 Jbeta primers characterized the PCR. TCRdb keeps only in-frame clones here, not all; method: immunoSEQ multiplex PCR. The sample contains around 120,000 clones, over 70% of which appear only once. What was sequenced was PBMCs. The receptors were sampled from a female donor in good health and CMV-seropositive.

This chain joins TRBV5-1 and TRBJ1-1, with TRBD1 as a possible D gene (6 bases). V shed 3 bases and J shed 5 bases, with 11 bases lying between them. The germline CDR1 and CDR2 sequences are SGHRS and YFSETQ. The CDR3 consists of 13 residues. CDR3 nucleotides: TGCGCCAGCAGCTCCAGGGGTCGAACTGAAGCTTTCTTT. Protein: CASSSRGRTEAFF.

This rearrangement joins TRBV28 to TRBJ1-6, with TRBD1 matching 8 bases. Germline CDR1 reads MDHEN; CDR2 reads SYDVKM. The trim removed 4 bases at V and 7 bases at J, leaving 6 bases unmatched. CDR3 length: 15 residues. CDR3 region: CASSSSDRVNSPLHF. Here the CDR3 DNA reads TGTGCCAGCAGTTCATCGGACAGGGTAAATTCACCCCTCCACTTT.

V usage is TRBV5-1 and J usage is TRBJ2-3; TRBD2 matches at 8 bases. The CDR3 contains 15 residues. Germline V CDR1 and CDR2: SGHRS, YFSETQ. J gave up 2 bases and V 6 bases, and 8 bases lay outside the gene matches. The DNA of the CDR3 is TGCGCCAGCAAGATAAGCGGGGGCTACACAGATACGCAGTATTTT. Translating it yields CASKISGGYTDTQYF.

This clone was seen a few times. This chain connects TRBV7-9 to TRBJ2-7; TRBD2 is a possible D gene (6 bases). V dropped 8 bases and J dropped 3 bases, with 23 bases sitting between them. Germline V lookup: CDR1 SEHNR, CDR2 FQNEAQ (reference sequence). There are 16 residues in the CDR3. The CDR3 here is CASGIAWGGEFYEQYF. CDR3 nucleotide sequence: TGTGCCAGCGGGATAGCCTGGGGCGGGGAATTCTACGAGCAGTACTTC.

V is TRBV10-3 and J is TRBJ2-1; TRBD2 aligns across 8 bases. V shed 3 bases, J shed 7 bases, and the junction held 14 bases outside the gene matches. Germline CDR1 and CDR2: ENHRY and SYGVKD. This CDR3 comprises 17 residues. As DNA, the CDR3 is TGTGCCATCAGTGACCCCGGGGGGGCCAGGGACTGGAATGAGCAGTTCTTC. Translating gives CAISDPGGARDWNEQFF.

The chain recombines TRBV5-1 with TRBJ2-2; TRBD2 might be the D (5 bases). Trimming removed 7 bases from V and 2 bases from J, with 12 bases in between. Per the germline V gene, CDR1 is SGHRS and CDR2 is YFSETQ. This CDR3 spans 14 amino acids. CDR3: CASARGLNTGELFF. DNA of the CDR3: TGCGCCAGCGCTCGCGGACTTAACACCGGGGAGCTGTTTTTT.

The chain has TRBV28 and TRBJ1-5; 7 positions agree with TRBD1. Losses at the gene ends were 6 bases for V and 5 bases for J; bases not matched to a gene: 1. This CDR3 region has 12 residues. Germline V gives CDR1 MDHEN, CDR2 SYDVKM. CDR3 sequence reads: CASSRGYQPQHF. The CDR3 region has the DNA TGTGCCAGCAGCAGGGGGTATCAGCCCCAGCATTTT.

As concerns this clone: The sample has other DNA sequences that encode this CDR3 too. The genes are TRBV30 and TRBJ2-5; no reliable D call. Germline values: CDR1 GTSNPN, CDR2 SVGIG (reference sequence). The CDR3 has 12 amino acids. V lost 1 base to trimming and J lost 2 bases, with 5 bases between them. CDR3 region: CAWSAGQETQYF. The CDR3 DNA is TGTGCCTGGAGTGCAGGACAAGAGACCCAGTACTTC.

The CDR3 DNA follows: TGTGCCAGCAGCCCGACAGGGGTCTACGAGCAGTACTTC. It codes for CASSPTGVYEQYF. The chain uses TRBV25-1 and TRBJ2-5; 8 positions match TRBD1. The J call could be wrong; TRBJ2-7 is a better fit for the DNA end. This CDR3 has 13 residues. Germline CDR1 reads MGHDK; CDR2 reads SYGVNS.

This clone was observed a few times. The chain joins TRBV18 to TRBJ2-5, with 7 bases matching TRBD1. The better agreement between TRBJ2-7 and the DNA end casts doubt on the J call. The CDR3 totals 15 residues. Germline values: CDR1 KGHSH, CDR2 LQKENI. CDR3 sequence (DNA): TGTGCCAGCTCACCGATTACCCAGGGGGCCTACGAGCAGTACTTC. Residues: CASSPITQGAYEQYF.

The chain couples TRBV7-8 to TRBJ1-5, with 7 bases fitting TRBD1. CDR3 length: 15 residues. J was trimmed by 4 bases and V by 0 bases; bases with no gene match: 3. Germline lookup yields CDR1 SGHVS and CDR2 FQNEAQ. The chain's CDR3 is CASSLAGTVNQPQHF. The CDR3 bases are TGTGCCAGCAGCTTAGCGGGGACAGTTAATCAGCCCCAGCATTTT. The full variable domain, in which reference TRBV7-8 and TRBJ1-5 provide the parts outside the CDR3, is GAGVSQSPRYKVAKRGQDVALRCDPISGHVSLFWYQQALGQGPEFLTYFQNEAQLDKSGLPSDRFFAERPEGSVSTLKIQRTQQEDSAVYLCASSLAGTVNQPQHFGDGTRLSIL.

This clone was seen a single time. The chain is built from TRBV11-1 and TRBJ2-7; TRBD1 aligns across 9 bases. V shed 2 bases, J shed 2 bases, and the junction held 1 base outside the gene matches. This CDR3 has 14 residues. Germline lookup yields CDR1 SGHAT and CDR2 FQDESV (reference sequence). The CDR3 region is CASSLWDRAYEQYF. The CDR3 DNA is TGTGCCAGCAGCTTATGGGACAGGGCCTACGAGCAGTACTTC.

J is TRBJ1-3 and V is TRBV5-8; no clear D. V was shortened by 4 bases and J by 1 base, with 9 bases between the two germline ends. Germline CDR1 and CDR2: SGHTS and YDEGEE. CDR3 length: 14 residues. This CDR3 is CASSILLSGNTIYF. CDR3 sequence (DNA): TGTGCCAGCAGCATACTTTTATCTGGAAACACCATATATTTT.

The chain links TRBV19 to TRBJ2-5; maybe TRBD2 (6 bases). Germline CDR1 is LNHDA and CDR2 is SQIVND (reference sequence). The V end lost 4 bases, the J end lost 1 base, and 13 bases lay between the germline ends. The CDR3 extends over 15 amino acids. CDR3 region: CASSTGSGLQETQYF. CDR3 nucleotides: TGTGCCAGTAGTACCGGTAGCGGACTCCAAGAGACCCAGTACTTC.

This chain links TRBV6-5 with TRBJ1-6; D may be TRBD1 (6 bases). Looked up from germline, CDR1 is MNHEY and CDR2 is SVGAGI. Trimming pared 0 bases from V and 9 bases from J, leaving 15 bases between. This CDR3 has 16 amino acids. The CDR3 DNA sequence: TGTGCCAGCAGTTACTCGACAGGAATAAAGTCTTCACCCCTCCACTTT. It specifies CASSYSTGIKSSPLHF.

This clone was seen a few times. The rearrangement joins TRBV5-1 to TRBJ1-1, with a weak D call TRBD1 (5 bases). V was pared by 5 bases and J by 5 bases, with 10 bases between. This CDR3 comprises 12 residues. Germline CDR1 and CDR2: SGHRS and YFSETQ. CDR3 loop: CASSLQGTEAFF. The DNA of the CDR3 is TGCGCCAGCAGTCTTCAGGGAACTGAAGCTTTCTTT.

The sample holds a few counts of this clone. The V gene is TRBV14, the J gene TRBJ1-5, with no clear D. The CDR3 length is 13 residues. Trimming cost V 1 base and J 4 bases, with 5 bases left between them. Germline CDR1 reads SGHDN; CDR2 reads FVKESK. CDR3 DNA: TGTGCCAGCAGCCAAGCCCCAAATCAGCCCCAGCATTTT. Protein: CASSQAPNQPQHF. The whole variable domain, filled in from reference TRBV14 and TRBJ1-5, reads EAGVTQFPSHSVIEKGQTVTLRCDPISGHDNLYWYRRVMGKEIKFLLHFVKESKQDESGMPNNRFLAERTGGTYSTLKVQPAELEDSGVYFCASSQAPNQPQHFGDGTRLSIL.

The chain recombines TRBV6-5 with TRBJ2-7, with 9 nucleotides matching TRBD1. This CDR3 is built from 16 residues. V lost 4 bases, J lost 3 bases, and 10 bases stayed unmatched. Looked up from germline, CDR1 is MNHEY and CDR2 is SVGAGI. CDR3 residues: CASSFTGTGSLYEQYF. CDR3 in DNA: TGTGCCAGCAGTTTCACCGGGACAGGGAGTCTCTACGAGCAGTACTTC.

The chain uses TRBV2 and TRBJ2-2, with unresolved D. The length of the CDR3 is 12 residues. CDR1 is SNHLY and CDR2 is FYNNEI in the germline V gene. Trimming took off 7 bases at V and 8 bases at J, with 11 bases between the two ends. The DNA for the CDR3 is TGTGCCAGCAAAGAGGTAGTAGGGGAGCTGTTTTTT. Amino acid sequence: CASKEVVGELFF.

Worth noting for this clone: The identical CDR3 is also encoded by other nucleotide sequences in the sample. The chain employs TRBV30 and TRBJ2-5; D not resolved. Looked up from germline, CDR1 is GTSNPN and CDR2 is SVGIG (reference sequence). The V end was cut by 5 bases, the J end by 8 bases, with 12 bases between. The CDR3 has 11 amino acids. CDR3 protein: CAWARRETQYF. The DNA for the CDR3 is TGTGCCTGGGCGAGGCGAGAAACCCAGTACTTC.

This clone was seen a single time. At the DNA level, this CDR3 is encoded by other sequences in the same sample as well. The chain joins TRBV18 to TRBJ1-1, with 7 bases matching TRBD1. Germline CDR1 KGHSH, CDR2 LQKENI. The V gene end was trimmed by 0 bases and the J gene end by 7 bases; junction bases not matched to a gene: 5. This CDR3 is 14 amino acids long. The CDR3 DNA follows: TGTGCCAGCTCACCACCGAACAGGGGTGGTGAAGCTTTCTTT. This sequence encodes CASSPPNRGGEAFF.

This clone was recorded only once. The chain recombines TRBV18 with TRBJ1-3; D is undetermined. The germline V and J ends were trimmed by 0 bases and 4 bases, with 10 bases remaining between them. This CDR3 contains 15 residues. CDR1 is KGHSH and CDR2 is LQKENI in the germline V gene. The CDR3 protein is CASSPPSVRGNTIYF. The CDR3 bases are TGTGCCAGCTCACCACCTTCAGTCCGAGGAAACACCATATATTTT.

The CDR3 region is CASSPQQAEETQYF. Here the CDR3 DNA reads TGTGCCAGCTCACCGCAACAGGCCGAAGAGACCCAGTACTTC. This chain uses TRBV18 with TRBJ2-5, with D tentatively TRBD1 (5 bases). CDR1 is KGHSH and CDR2 is LQKENI in the germline V gene. CDR3 length: 14 amino acids. V was cut by 3 bases and J by 3 bases, with 11 bases left in between.

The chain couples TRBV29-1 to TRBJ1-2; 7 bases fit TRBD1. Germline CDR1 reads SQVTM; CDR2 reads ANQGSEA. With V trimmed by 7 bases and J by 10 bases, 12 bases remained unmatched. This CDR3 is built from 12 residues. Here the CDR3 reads CSARGDSRDYTF. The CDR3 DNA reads TGCAGCGCCCGAGGGGACAGTCGGGACTACACCTTC.

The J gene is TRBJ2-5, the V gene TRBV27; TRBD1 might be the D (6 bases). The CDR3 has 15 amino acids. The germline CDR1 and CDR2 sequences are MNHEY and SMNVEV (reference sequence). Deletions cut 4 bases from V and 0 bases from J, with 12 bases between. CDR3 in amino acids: CASSSLGQNQETQYF. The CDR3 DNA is TGTGCCAGCAGTTCACTCGGACAGAACCAAGAGACCCAGTACTTC.

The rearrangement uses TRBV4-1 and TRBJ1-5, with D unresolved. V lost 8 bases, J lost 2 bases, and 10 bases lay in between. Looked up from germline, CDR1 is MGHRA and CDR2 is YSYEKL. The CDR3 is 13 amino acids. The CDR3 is CASSGNGNQPQHF. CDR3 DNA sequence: TGCGCCAGCTCGGGGAATGGCAATCAGCCCCAGCATTTT.

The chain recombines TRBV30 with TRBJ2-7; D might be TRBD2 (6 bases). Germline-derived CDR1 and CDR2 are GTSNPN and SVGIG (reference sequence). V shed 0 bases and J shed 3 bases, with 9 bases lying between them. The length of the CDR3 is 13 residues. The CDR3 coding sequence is TGTGCCTGGAGTGTCGGCGGGAACTACGAGCAGTACTTC. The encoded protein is CAWSVGGNYEQYF.

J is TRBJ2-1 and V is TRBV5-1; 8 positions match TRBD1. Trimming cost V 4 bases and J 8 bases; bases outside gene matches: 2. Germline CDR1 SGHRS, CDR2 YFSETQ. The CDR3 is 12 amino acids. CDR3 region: CASSVDRDEQFF. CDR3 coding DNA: TGCGCCAGCAGCGTGGACAGGGATGAGCAGTTCTTC.